The 14 T cell receptor beta chains reported below all come from one sample, sequenced in a study of blood T cell repertoires in COVID-19. Sequencing used immunoSEQ multiplex PCR; TCRdb keeps in-frame clones, though not all of them. The sample shows some 410,000 clones, around 89% of them seen only once. The sequencing input was PBMCs or T cells enriched from blood (not recorded which). The source of these receptors is a woman aged 30 to 39 with acute COVID-19.

This clone showed up just once. In DNA form, the CDR3 reads TGTGCCAGCAGCCAAGAAAGGAGGGGGCTCTATGGCTACACCTTC. Translating it yields CASSQERRGLYGYTF. The chain combines TRBV14 with TRBJ1-2, with 7 nucleotides matching TRBD1. V lost 0 bases, J lost 4 bases, and 5 bases stayed unmatched. The CDR3 length is 15 residues. Germline CDR1 SGHDN, CDR2 FVKESK.

The CDR3 coding sequence is TGTGCCTGGACAGGGGGGATGAACACTGAAGCTTTCTTT. It translates to CAWTGGMNTEAFF. The rearrangement uses TRBV30 and TRBJ1-1; TRBD1 matches 7 bases. The CDR3 loop spans 13 amino acids. Germline V gene sequence: CDR1 GTSNPN, CDR2 SVGIG (reference sequence). J was trimmed by 0 bases and V by 4 bases; bases with no gene match: 2.

V gene TRBV5-1 combines with J gene TRBJ2-7, with 8 positions matching TRBD1. Unmatched junction bases numbered 9, after V lost 5 bases and J lost 2 bases. Germline CDR1 is SGHRS and CDR2 is YFSETQ. The CDR3 consists of 15 residues. In DNA, the CDR3 is TGCGCCAGCAGTCCCACCACGGGACAGGCCTACGAGCAGTACTTC. Encoded protein: CASSPTTGQAYEQYF.

The V gene is TRBV5-1, the J gene TRBJ1-5; 7 bases match TRBD1. Per the germline V gene, CDR1 is SGHRS and CDR2 is YFSETQ. V gave up 4 bases and J gave up 1 base; unmatched junction bases: 5. The CDR3 is 15 residues long. This chain's CDR3 is CASSVGTESNQPQHF. The CDR3 region has the DNA TGCGCCAGCAGCGTCGGGACAGAAAGCAATCAGCCCCAGCATTTT.

J is TRBJ1-1 and V is TRBV15, with TRBD1 matching 9 bases. V dropped 8 bases and J dropped 0; count of bases not matched to a gene: 4. CDR1 is LNHNV and CDR2 is YYDKDF in the germline V gene (reference sequence). The CDR3 sequence is 14 residues long. The CDR3 bases are TGTGCCACCGGGGGACAGGGAATGAACACTGAAGCTTTCTTT. Residues: CATGGQGMNTEAFF.

The V gene is TRBV29-1, the J gene TRBJ1-2, with D hard to call. Looked up from germline, CDR1 is SQVTM and CDR2 is ANQGSEA. V was cut by 4 bases and J by 2 bases, with 17 bases left in between. CDR3 length: 15 amino acids. The CDR3 spells CSVGYGIRENYGYTF. CDR3 DNA: TGCAGCGTTGGTTACGGAATCCGGGAGAACTATGGCTACACCTTC.

The rearrangement uses TRBV6-2 or TRBV6-3 and TRBJ2-1; perhaps TRBD1 as D (6 bases). The CDR3 extends over 13 amino acids. In germline, CDR1 is MNHEY, CDR2 SVGEGT. Trimming took off 2 bases at V and 6 bases at J, with 8 bases between the two ends. CDR3 nucleotides: TGTGCCAGCAGTTACGGACAGATCAATGAGCAGTTCTTC. Its protein is CASSYGQINEQFF.

This chain uses TRBV11-3 with TRBJ2-2; the match to TRBD1 covers 7 bases. CDR3 size: 15 residues. Germline V CDR1 and CDR2: SGHNT, YENEEA. Unmatched junction bases numbered 8, after V lost 4 bases and J lost 6 bases. The CDR3 DNA reads TGTGCCAGCAGCTCCCGGGACAGTGTCTCCGGGGAGCTGTTTTTT. As protein: CASSSRDSVSGELFF.

The chain employs TRBV7-9 and TRBJ2-5; 9 positions agree with TRBD1. This CDR3 comprises 15 residues. V trimming: 5 bases; J trimming: 5 bases; junction bases outside the gene matches: 9. Germline V gene data show CDR1 as SEHNR and CDR2 as FQNEAQ (reference sequence). DNA of the CDR3: TGTGCCAGCAGCCCCGGGGGGACAGGGTTTGAGACCCAGTACTTC. Translating gives CASSPGGTGFETQYF.

J is TRBJ2-7 and V is TRBV7-3; D uncertain. Germline CDR1 is SGHTA and CDR2 is FQGTGA. CDR3 length: 13 amino acids. Between the trimmed V and J ends, which lost 1 base and 3 bases, there was a span of 7 bases. CDR3 sequence (DNA): TGTGCCAGCAGCTTAAGAGGCGGCTACGAGCAGTACTTC. Encoded protein: CASSLRGGYEQYF. Full variable domain (outside the CDR3, taken from reference TRBV7-3 and TRBJ2-7): GAGVSQTPSNKVTEKGKYVELRCDPISGHTALYWYRQSLGQGPEFLIYFQGTGAADDSGLPNDRFFAVRPEGSVSTLKIQRTERGDSAVYLCASSLRGGYEQYFGPGTRLTVT.

This clone was recorded a few times. The chain uses TRBV7-2 and TRBJ2-5, with 10 bases aligning to TRBD2. The CDR3 is 16 residues long. Trimming cost V 3 bases and J 5 bases; bases outside gene matches: 9. CDR1 is SGHTA and CDR2 is FQGNSA in the germline V gene. The CDR3 bases are TGTGCCAGCAGCTTTATAAGCGGGGGGGCGTGGGAGACCCAGTACTTC. Residues: CASSFISGGAWETQYF. The variable domain in full, with the rest retrieved from reference TRBV7-2 and TRBJ2-5, is GAGVSQSPSNKVTEKGKDVELRCDPISGHTALYWYRQSLGQGLEFLIYFQGNSAPDKSGLPSDRFSAERTGGSVSTLTIQRTQQEDSAVYLCASSFISGGAWETQYFGPGTRLLVL.

This clone has just one count. This specimen includes other DNA sequences encoding the same CDR3. The V call is TRBV12-3 or TRBV12-4, the J call TRBJ1-1; TRBD1 might be the D (5 bases). The CDR3 loop spans 13 amino acids. Trimming took off 6 bases at V and 3 bases at J, with 11 bases between the two ends. The DNA for the CDR3 is TGTGCCAGCAGCACAGGAGTTTACACTGAAGCTTTCTTT. Its translation is CASSTGVYTEAFF.

This sequence joins TRBV11-3 and TRBJ2-1; 9 bases are a match to TRBD2. The germline V gene has CDR1 SGHNT and CDR2 YENEEA. Unmatched junction bases numbered 5, after V lost 1 base and J lost 7 bases. This CDR3 region has 15 residues. CDR3 in DNA: TGTGCCAGCAGCTTAGCGGGGACTAGCAGGAATGAGCAGTTCTTC. This sequence encodes CASSLAGTSRNEQFF. Full variable domain (remainder filled in from reference TRBV11-3 and TRBJ2-1): EAGVVQSPRYKIIEKKQPVAFWCNPISGHNTLYWYLQNLGQGPELLIRYENEEAVDDSQLPKDRFSAERLKGVDSTLKIQPAELGDSAVYLCASSLAGTSRNEQFFGPGTRLTVL.

The J gene is TRBJ2-1, the V gene TRBV11-3, with a weak D call TRBD1 (5 bases). The CDR3 runs to 16 residues. With 6 bases removed from V and 0 bases from J, the gap between germline ends came to 15 bases. CDR1 SGHNT and CDR2 YENEEA come from the germline V gene. CDR3 sequence (DNA): TGTGCCAGCAGTTCCAGGGATCCCAGCTCCTACAATGAGCAGTTCTTC. Amino acids: CASSSRDPSSYNEQFF.